This is a list of T cell receptor beta chains from one sample in a study of shared clonotypes between healthy human individuals. TCRdb's table, derived via immunoSEQ multiplex PCR, lists solely in-frame clones and lacks some. The sample records about 2.1 million clones, 93% being singletons. Sequences were obtained from naive CD8+ T cells from PBMCs. The receptors here all came from a man between 18 and 35 years old in good health. Some clones in this sample may be carry-over from other donors' samples. Each CDR3 is given with its conserved first and last residue. A D gene is named only where the DNA matches it firmly. Clone size appears in some rows only: once, few, many, or a class for an expanded clone.

>-|few|TRBJ1-1|TRBV30
CAWKAGRNTEAFF
TGTGCCTGGAAAGCAGGAAGGAACACTGAAGCTTTCTTT
>-|-|TRBJ1-1|TRBV5-1
CASSLDRTDEAFF
TGCGCCAGCAGCTTGGATAGGACAGATGAAGCTTTCTTT
>-|-|TRBJ2-7|TRBV27
CASRGRGYYEQYF
TGTGCCAGCAGAGGGAGAGGTTACTACGAGCAGTACTTC
>TRBD1|-|TRBJ1-3|TRBV5-1
CASSWGQGSSGNTIYF
TGCGCCAGCAGCTGGGGACAGGGGAGCTCTGGAAACACCATATATTTT
>TRBD1|-|TRBJ2-7|TRBV6-6
CASTSGQGEVYEQYF
TGTGCCAGCACAAGCGGACAGGGAGAAGTCTACGAGCAGTACTTC
>-|-|TRBJ2-7|TRBV18
CASSLPKREQYF
TGTGCCAGCTCACTTCCTAAGAGGGAGCAGTACTTC
>-|-|TRBJ2-5|TRBV11-3
CASSLLTLWTEETQYF
TGTGCCAGCAGCTTATTAACCCTTTGGACGGAAGAGACCCAGTACTTC
>-|-|TRBJ2-1|TRBV28
CASSLGPTYNEQFF
TGTGCCAGCAGCCTCGGGCCAACCTACAATGAGCAGTTCTTC
>-|-|TRBJ2-7|TRBV9
CASSPGHSYEQYF
TGTGCCAGCAGCCCGGGACACTCCTACGAGCAGTACTTC
>-|-|TRBJ1-5|TRBV7-8
CASSEKGIGNQPQHF
TGTGCCAGCAGCGAGAAGGGGATCGGCAATCAGCCCCAGCATTTT
>-|-|TRBJ1-2|TRBV10-3
CATNPPGEGDGYTF
TGTGCCACCAACCCACCGGGGGAAGGCGATGGCTACACCTTC
>-|-|TRBJ2-7|TRBV7-2
CASSLGVDYEQYF
TGTGCCAGCAGCTTAGGCGTAGACTACGAGCAGTACTTC
>-|-|TRBJ2-7|TRBV11-2
CASSLYKYQGEQYF
TGTGCCAGCAGCCTGTACAAGTACCAGGGCGAGCAGTACTTC
>-|-|TRBJ1-1|TRBV19
CASSPANTEAFF
TGTGCCAGTAGCCCAGCGAACACTGAAGCTTTCTTT
>TRBD1|once|TRBJ2-6|TRBV5-1
CASSYVPTGTAKTNVLTF
TGCGCCAGCAGCTACGTCCCCACCGGGACAGCGAAAACCAACGTCCTGACTTTC
>TRBD1|-|TRBJ1-4|TRBV13
CASSWRTGGDEKLFF
TGTGCCAGCAGCTGGAGGACAGGGGGCGACGAAAAACTGTTTTTT
>TRBD1|once|TRBJ1-5|TRBV19
CASSAWDSINQPQHF
TGTGCCAGTAGTGCTTGGGACAGCATAAATCAGCCCCAGCATTTT
>-|-|TRBJ1-1|TRBV9
CASSEGGRPNMNTEAFF
TGTGCCAGCAGCGAGGGGGGACGCCCTAATATGAACACTGAAGCTTTCTTT
>TRBD2|-|TRBJ2-7|TRBV19
CASSTLAGPSYEQYF
TGTGCCAGTAGCACCCTAGCGGGACCTTCCTACGAGCAGTACTTC
>-|-|TRBJ2-7|TRBV29-1
CSVEDQSAANSYEQYF
TGCAGCGTTGAAGATCAGTCGGCAGCAAACTCCTACGAGCAGTACTTC
>-|-|TRBJ1-2|TRBV27
CASSLSGRPGSGYTF
TGTGCCAGCAGTTTGTCCGGACGGCCCGGTAGTGGCTACACCTTC
>-|-|TRBJ2-7|TRBV2
CASSGTGTVDYEQYF
TGTGCCAGCAGTGGCACCGGGACTGTCGACTACGAGCAGTACTTC
>-|-|TRBJ2-7|TRBV18
CASSPGTGVAEYEQYF
TGTGCCAGCTCACCGGGTACCGGGGTAGCGGAATACGAGCAGTACTTC
>-|-|TRBJ2-7|TRBV7-6
CASSLDLHLSYEQYF
TGTGCCAGCAGCTTAGATCTACACCTCTCCTACGAGCAGTACTTC
>-|-|TRBJ2-7|TRBV12-5
CASGRHTGTGTLEQYF
TGTGCTAGTGGCCGGCACACAGGGACGGGGACCCTGGAGCAGTACTTC
>TRBD1|-|TRBJ2-7|TRBV5-5
CASRRTGAEQYF
TGTGCCAGCAGACGGACAGGGGCCGAGCAGTACTTC
>TRBD2|-|TRBJ2-3|TRBV6-6
CASSYTLGGVEQYF
TGTGCCAGCAGTTACACACTGGGGGGGGTGGAGCAGTATTTT
>TRBD1|-|TRBJ1-2|TRBV30
CAWSALGTGDGYTF
TGTGCCTGGAGTGCCTTGGGGACAGGGGATGGCTACACCTTC
>-|-|TRBJ2-1|TRBV29-1
CSVESHYNEQFF
TGCAGCGTTGAATCCCACTACAATGAGCAGTTCTTC
>-|-|TRBJ1-2|TRBV28
CARDYPFWPSGQPYYGYTF
TGTGCCAGGGATTACCCCTTCTGGCCATCAGGGCAGCCCTACTATGGCTACACCTTC
>-|few|TRBJ1-1|TRBV30
CAWSGTPRPNTEAFF
TGTGCCTGGAGTGGAACACCAAGACCGAACACTGAAGCTTTCTTT
>-|-|TRBJ2-6|TRBV6-1
CASSDGLMDSGANVLTF
TGTGCCAGCAGTGATGGACTGATGGACTCTGGGGCCAACGTCCTGACTTTC
>-|-|TRBJ2-1|TRBV27
CASTPSVKSRNEQFF
TGTGCCAGCACCCCTAGCGTAAAAAGTAGAAATGAGCAGTTCTTC
>-|-|TRBJ1-4|TRBV11-2
CASSLPRGEKLFF
TGTGCCAGCAGCCTCCCCCGTGGAGAAAAACTGTTTTTT
>-|-|TRBJ2-2|TRBV9
CASSASPGELFF
TGTGCCAGCAGCGCTTCTCCCGGGGAGCTGTTTTTT
>-|-|TRBJ2-1|TRBV7-9
CASSSHGDEQFF
TGTGCCAGCAGCTCCCACGGGGATGAGCAGTTCTTC
>-|-|TRBJ1-1|TRBV27
CASSRTANTEAFF
TGTGCCAGCAGCAGGACGGCGAACACTGAAGCTTTCTTT